The source of this TCR beta chain is a study of human T cells and chemical hapten exposure. On the study more broadly: DPC at 2% was the sensitizing agent, placed on around 2 cm by around 2 cm of upper inner arm skin. Weekly scalp doses of diphenylcyclopropenone were given to patients during the roughly 25-week study.

Documented time point: pre-sensitization, week 0. The treatment denotes: therapeutic diphenylcyclopropenone sensitization with weekly scalp DPC. In TCRdb, the RACE reads were re-called with MiXCR into one record per CDR3 protein. Of about 180,000 distinct CDR3 sequences detected, around 30% appear once; the ten largest clones hold roughly 3%. The V gene's germline CDR1 is SNHLY and CDR2 FYNNEI. The CDR3 extends over 14 amino acids. Trimming left V 3 bases short and J 3 bases short, with 8 bases between. The table lists this clonotype with a count of one. This TCR was recovered from a woman aged 30 to 39 with alopecia areata. Some clones in this sample may be carry-over from other donors' samples. The sample in question was whole blood, obtained in connection with sensitization to the hapten diphenylcyclopropenone (DPC). The V gene is TRBV2, the J gene TRBJ1-4; no reliable D call. The CDR3 nucleotides read TGTGCCAGCAGTGACGGCAAAGCTAATGAAAAACTGTTTTTT. Translating it yields CASSDGKANEKLFF. Complete variable domain (other parts from reference TRBV2 and TRBJ1-4): EPEVTQTPSHQVTQMGQEVILRCVPISNHLYFYWYRQILGQKVEFLVSFYNNEISEKSEIFDDQFSVERPDGSNFTLKIRSTKLEDSAMYFCASSDGKANEKLFFGSGTQLSVL.